This record looks at one TCR beta chain sequence and its context. Antigen specificity is unknown. Each CDR3 protein gets one entry after TCRdb re-called the 5' RACE reads with MiXCR. The table has about 500,000 distinct CDR3 sequences, about 13% seen once. The data originate from a study of CD8 T cells in ankylosing spondylitis. The germline V gene has CDR1 KGHDR and CDR2 SFDVKD. V lost 1 base to trimming and J lost 4 bases; unmatched junction nucleotides: 8. The CDR3 totals 17 residues. Notes on the study in general: Apparently characteristic of ankylosing spondylitis blood was a TCR beta motif (about eight highly homologous variants).

The chain joins TRBV24-1 to TRBJ2-1; the match to TRBD1 covers 8 bases. The TCR sequence derives from a male donor with ankylosing spondylitis. The sequenced sample was blood, either unsorted or a sorted T cell fraction (not recorded which). CDR3 protein: CATSDLKGQGRYNEQFF. The CDR3, as DNA: TGTGCCACCAGTGATTTAAAAGGACAGGGACGGTACAATGAGCAGTTCTTC.